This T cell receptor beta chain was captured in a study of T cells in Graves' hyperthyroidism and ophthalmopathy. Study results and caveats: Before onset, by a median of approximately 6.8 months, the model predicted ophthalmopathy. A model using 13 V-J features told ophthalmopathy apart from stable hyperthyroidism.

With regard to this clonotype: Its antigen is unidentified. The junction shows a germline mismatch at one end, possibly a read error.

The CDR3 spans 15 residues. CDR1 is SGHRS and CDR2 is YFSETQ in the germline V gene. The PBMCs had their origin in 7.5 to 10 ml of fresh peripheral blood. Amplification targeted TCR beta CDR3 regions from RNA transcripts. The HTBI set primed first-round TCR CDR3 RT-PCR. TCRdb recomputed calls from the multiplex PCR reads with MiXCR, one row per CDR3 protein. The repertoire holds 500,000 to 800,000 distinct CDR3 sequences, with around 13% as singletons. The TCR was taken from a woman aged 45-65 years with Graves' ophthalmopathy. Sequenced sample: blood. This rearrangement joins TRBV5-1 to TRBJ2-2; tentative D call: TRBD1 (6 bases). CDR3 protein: CASSSQGSNTGEPFF. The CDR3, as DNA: TGCGCCAGCAGCTCTCAGGGGTCGAACACCGGGGAGCCGTTTTTT.